This T cell receptor beta chain stems from a study of T cell repertoires in cytomegalovirus infection (dated by TCRdb to between 2017 and 2020). At the level of the whole study: Because public TCR beta signatures pointed to carriage of CMV infection together with the matching HLA type, the HLA type of each donor mattered for the analysis.

Instrument on record: Illumina HiSeq 1500. TCRdb passed the public sequencing reads through fastp at Q25 and MiXCR, retaining productive beta sequences. Every entry covers one CDR3 protein and lists the most common genes and DNA from its rows. The sample records roughly 500,000 distinct CDR3 sequences, about 11% of which are singletons. The top ten clonotypes cover roughly a tenth of the sample. Looking up the germline V gene yields CDR1 SNHLY and CDR2 FYNNEI. The CDR3, cysteine through phenylalanine, is 14 amino acids long. This entry keeps only the CDR3 DNA: 42 bases, framed from base 1. V sheds 2 bases and J sheds 3 bases, leaving 10 bases between their ends. This clonotype was seen repeatedly, ten times or more. Its recognized antigen is unknown. The record has no base qualities; no much larger clone is one base away. Here is what the overall study found, with its caveats: Carriers of CMV infection plus the relevant HLA type were discriminated by the cumulative frequency of public TCR beta family members in the study cohort and in an independent 352-donor cohort. The ex vivo response was dominated by HLA-C-restricted CMV-specific TCR beta clonotypes, and the single most frequent clonotype in two of eight donors was supplied by these HLA-C-restricted clonotypes.

This chain joins TRBV2 to TRBJ1-1; the D segment cannot be called with confidence. The source of this sequence is a human donor in good health (CMV status not recorded). Some clones in this sample may be carry-over from other donors' samples. Source material: PBMCs. The nucleotide sequence reads as follows: TGTGCCAGCAGTGAAACCGGGGAGTACACTGAAGCTTTCTTT. The translation is CASSETGEYTEAFF. The full variable domain, with segments outside the CDR3 supplied by the reference TRBV2 and TRBJ1-1 proteins, appears as EPEVTQTPSHQVTQMGQEVILRCVPISNHLYFYWYRQILGQKVEFLVSFYNNEISEKSEIFDDQFSVERPDGSNFTLKIRSTKLEDSAMYFCASSETGEYTEAFFGQGTRLTVV.